The 21 T cell receptor beta chains presented below share a single source sample, sequenced in a study of response to subunit inactivated influenza vaccine. TCRdb analysed the RT-PCR reads with MiXCR anew, one entry per CDR3 protein. The sample contains some 850,000 distinct CDR3 sequences, under 20% of which appear only once. Sequenced here: PBMCs from blood, sampled 5 days after vaccination. The receptors originated from a man in his forties or fifties who received an inactivated influenza vaccine.

This chain joins TRBV7-2 and TRBJ2-7; TRBD1 matches 11 bases. This CDR3 spans 16 amino acids. Germline V gene sequence: CDR1 SGHTA, CDR2 FQGNSA. The ends lost 3 bases at V and 1 base at J; junction bases unmatched: 5. DNA of the CDR3: TGTGCCAGCAGCTTTTCCGGGACAGGGGGTTCCTACGAGCAGTACTTC. Its protein is CASSFSGTGGSYEQYF. The complete variable domain, with remaining parts taken from reference TRBV7-2 and TRBJ2-7, reads GAGVSQSPSNKVTEKGKDVELRCDPISGHTALYWYRQSLGQGLEFLIYFQGNSAPDKSGLPSDRFSAERTGGSVSTLTIQRTQQEDSAVYLCASSFSGTGGSYEQYFGPGTRLTVT.

This clonotype has a handful of counts. The J gene is TRBJ1-6, the V gene TRBV7-2, with a weak D call TRBD1 (6 bases). The V and J ends lost 4 bases and 3 bases respectively, with 13 bases between them. Germline loops: CDR1 SGHTA, CDR2 FQGNSA. The CDR3 loop spans 16 amino acids. The CDR3 bases are TGTGCCAGCAGCTCAAACCAGGGGATCTATAATTCACCCCTCCACTTT. This sequence encodes CASSSNQGIYNSPLHF.

The chain couples TRBV3-1 to TRBJ2-7, with unresolved D. CDR1 is LGHDT and CDR2 is YNNKEL in the germline V gene (reference sequence). This CDR3 is 15 amino acids long. The V end was cut by 2 bases, the J end by 3 bases, with 14 bases between. The CDR3 sequence is CASSQQSATFYEQYF. In nucleotides, the CDR3 is TGTGCCAGCAGCCAACAAAGCGCCACGTTCTACGAGCAGTACTTC.

There are many counts of this clonotype. The rearrangement links TRBV12-3 or TRBV12-4 to TRBJ2-7; D might be TRBD2 (5 bases). V lost 7 bases, J lost 4 bases, and 11 bases lay in between. The CDR3 is 12 amino acids. The CDR3 is CASTTSGYEQYF. Written as DNA, the CDR3 is TGTGCCAGCACCACGAGCGGTTACGAGCAGTACTTC.

V and J are TRBV6-4 and TRBJ2-2; D unresolved. The CDR3 extends over 13 amino acids. CDR1 and CDR2 from the germline V gene are MRHNA and SNTAGT. The V end lost 5 bases, the J end lost 6 bases, and 10 bases lay between the germline ends. This chain's CDR3 is CASSTEVAGELFF. The CDR3 DNA reads as TGTGCCAGCAGTACAGAGGTCGCCGGGGAGCTGTTTTTT.

The chain uses TRBV20-1 and TRBJ1-1, with D possibly TRBD1 on 6 matching bases. V was pared by 7 bases and J by 2 bases, with 17 bases between. Germline values: CDR1 DFQATT, CDR2 SNEGSKA (reference sequence). The CDR3 is 14 amino acids. CDR3 DNA: TGCAGTGTCGCAGCCGGGGGCTTAAACACTGAAGCTTTCTTT. Translation gives CSVAAGGLNTEAFF.

There are a few counts of this clonotype. The chain employs TRBV6-2 or TRBV6-3 and TRBJ1-5; 8 nucleotides agree with TRBD1. The germline CDR1 and CDR2 sequences are MNHEY and SVGEGT. V shed 2 bases, J shed 8 bases, and the junction held 8 bases outside the gene matches. The CDR3 length is 15 residues. CDR3 bases: TGTGCCAGCAGTTACGAAGGGACAGGCCTCGAGCCCCAGCATTTT. Its translation: CASSYEGTGLEPQHF.

There are many counts of this clonotype. The genes are TRBV12-3 or TRBV12-4 and TRBJ2-1, with 8 bases fitting TRBD2. This CDR3 is 15 amino acids long. The ends lost 6 bases at V and 2 bases at J; junction bases unmatched: 6. CDR3 protein: CASRSSGRTYNEQFF. The CDR3 DNA follows: TGTGCCAGCAGGTCAAGCGGGAGAACCTACAATGAGCAGTTCTTC.

V and J are TRBV20-1 and TRBJ1-1, with D uncertain. The V gene lost 6 bases and the J gene lost 1 base, with 18 bases spanning the gap. The CDR3 is made up of 15 amino acids. Germline lookup yields CDR1 DFQATT and CDR2 SNEGSKA (reference sequence). CDR3 nucleotide sequence: TGCAGTGCCAGTTCGCCCGTACAGCAGAACACTGAAGCTTTCTTT. This translates into CSASSPVQQNTEAFF.

The V gene is TRBV7-2, the J gene TRBJ1-1, with TRBD1 matching 11 bases. The trim removed 5 bases at V and 5 bases at J, leaving 7 bases unmatched. CDR3 length: 15 residues. In germline, CDR1 is SGHTA, CDR2 FQGNSA. The CDR3 DNA sequence: TGTGCCAGCAGCCCCAGGACAGGGGGCGCGACTGAAGCTTTCTTT. Amino acids: CASSPRTGGATEAFF.

This clonotype has at least ten counts. This sequence joins TRBV11-1 and TRBJ1-6; 8 nucleotides align to TRBD1. Germline V gene data show CDR1 as SGHAT and CDR2 as FQDESV (reference sequence). V lost 2 bases to trimming and J lost 10 bases; unmatched junction nucleotides: 7. The CDR3 is made up of 15 amino acids. The CDR3 nucleotides are TGTGCCAGCAGCTTATTACAGGGGGTGAGATCACCCCTCCACTTT. The encoded protein is CASSLLQGVRSPLHF.

This clonotype was counted many times. V is TRBV12-3 or TRBV12-4 and J is TRBJ2-3, with D unresolved. V lost 2 bases to trimming and J lost 4 bases, with 10 bases between them. CDR3 length equals 14 residues. CDR3 sequence: CASSLSSSADTQYF. The CDR3 region has the DNA TGTGCCAGCAGTTTAAGTTCGAGCGCAGATACGCAGTATTTT.

This sequence joins TRBV12-3 or TRBV12-4 and TRBJ2-3; D unclear. The CDR3 spans 14 residues. V lost 7 bases, J lost 5 bases, and 16 bases lay in between. The CDR3 spells CASTKDVVGDTQYF. In DNA, the CDR3 is TGTGCCAGCACCAAGGACGTAGTGGGAGATACGCAGTATTTT.

As DNA, the CDR3 is TGTGCCAGCAGCAAGGTGGGGGCGCCGGGCAATCAGCCCCAGCATTTT. Its translation: CASSKVGAPGNQPQHF. The V and J genes are TRBV6-2 or TRBV6-3 and TRBJ1-5; D is perhaps TRBD1 (6 bases). CDR3 length: 16 amino acids. The germline V gene encodes CDR1 MNHEY and CDR2 SVGEGT. The germline V and J ends were trimmed by 6 bases and 2 bases, with 17 bases remaining between them.

The chain has TRBV4-3 and TRBJ2-7, with D perhaps TRBD1 (5 bases). Trimming took 0 bases from V and 2 from J, leaving 11 bases between them. The CDR3 loop spans 15 amino acids. Germline CDR1 and CDR2: LGHNA and YSLEER. Here the CDR3 reads CASSQDEVGAYEQYF. The CDR3 region has the DNA TGCGCCAGCAGCCAAGATGAGGTAGGGGCCTACGAGCAGTACTTC.

The chain couples TRBV5-6 to TRBJ1-1, with D hard to call. Germline assignment: CDR1 SGHDT and CDR2 YYEEEE. This CDR3 contains 16 residues. With 0 bases removed from V and 1 base from J, the gap between germline ends came to 13 bases. CDR3: CASSLEGNLGNTEAFF. CDR3 in DNA: TGTGCCAGCAGCTTGGAGGGTAACCTAGGGAACACTGAAGCTTTCTTT.

The sample holds many counts of this clonotype. The rearrangement links TRBV7-2 to TRBJ2-7, with 10 bases that match TRBD1. Looked up from germline, CDR1 is SGHTA and CDR2 is FQGNSA. The CDR3 sequence is 15 residues long. The V segment lost 6 bases and the J segment 0 bases; nucleotides outside the gene matches: 5. CDR3 protein: CASSSRTGGSYEQYF. Here the CDR3 DNA reads TGTGCCAGCAGTAGCCGGACAGGGGGCTCCTACGAGCAGTACTTC.

The genes are TRBV7-2 and TRBJ2-3, with D unclear. Trimming removed 0 bases from V and 8 bases from J, with 12 bases in between. Germline assignment: CDR1 SGHTA and CDR2 FQGNSA. The CDR3 runs 14 residues. The DNA for the CDR3 is TGTGCCAGCAGCTTAGCCTTCTCGGCCTCTACGCAGTATTTT. Its protein product is CASSLAFSASTQYF. The full variable domain, rest sourced from reference TRBV7-2 and TRBJ2-3, is GAGVSQSPSNKVTEKGKDVELRCDPISGHTALYWYRQSLGQGLEFLIYFQGNSAPDKSGLPSDRFSAERTGGSVSTLTIQRTQQEDSAVYLCASSLAFSASTQYFGPGTRLTVL.

V is TRBV20-1 and J is TRBJ2-1, with TRBD2 identical over 9 bases. This CDR3 comprises 14 residues. With V trimmed by 5 bases and J by 4 bases, 6 bases remained unmatched. Germline lookup yields CDR1 DFQATT and CDR2 SNEGSKA (reference sequence). The CDR3 region is CSADSGREYNEQFF. CDR3 in DNA: TGCAGTGCTGATAGCGGGAGAGAGTACAATGAGCAGTTCTTC.

This clonotype was seen once. The chain joins TRBV12-3 or TRBV12-4 to TRBJ2-2, with 15 nucleotides matching TRBD2. The CDR3 length is 16 residues. V lost 5 bases to trimming and J lost 7 bases; unmatched junction nucleotides: 5. The CDR3 DNA reads as TGTGCCAGCAGTCGGACTAGCGGGGGGGCATTCGGGGAGCTGTTTTTT. Amino acids: CASSRTSGGAFGELFF.

This clonotype was observed a few times. J is TRBJ1-2 and V is TRBV6-1, with D possibly matching TRBD1 (6 bases). There are 15 residues in the CDR3. V lost 5 bases to trimming and J lost 2 bases, with 15 bases between them. Germline V gene lookup returns CDR1 MNHNS and CDR2 SASEGT. Written as DNA, the CDR3 is TGTGCCAGCAGTCCCCGGACAGTTCGGAACTATGGCTACACCTTC. Its translation: CASSPRTVRNYGYTF.